This TCR beta chain was captured in a study of T cells after yellow fever vaccination. Template switching with 5'RACE generated the TCR cDNA and added a universal primer site and UMIs. TCRdb recomputed calls from the 5' RACE reads with MiXCR, one row per CDR3 protein. Of roughly 300,000 distinct CDR3 sequences listed, roughly 8.6% are singletons. This clonotype was counted ten times or more. Germline CDR1 reads SGDLS; CDR2 reads YYNGEE. This CDR3 contains 12 residues. The ends were cut back, 0 bases at V and 4 bases at J, with 4 bases in the middle. This TCR was recovered from a young man who received the YFV17D yellow fever vaccine. The sample was PBMCs, taken 35 to 50 days after the first yellow fever vaccination. This rearrangement joins TRBV9 to TRBJ1-2; no clear D gene. The CDR3 DNA reads TGTGCCAGCAGCGTAGTCGGCTATGGCTACACCTTC. It specifies CASSVVGYGYTF.